These T cell receptor beta chains were read from a single sample in a study of T cell repertoires in cytomegalovirus infection. MiXCR, run by TCRdb on the reads, gives a single entry per CDR3 protein. The sample includes 650,000 to 900,000 distinct CDR3 sequences, almost 30% of them seen just once. These receptors are not linked to any known antigen. Sequencing used cultured CD8+ T cells from PBMCs, obtained from culture after CMV antigen stimulation. These TCRs come from a human donor in good health (CMV status not recorded). Some clones in this sample may be carry-over from other donors' samples. Each CDR3 is given with its conserved first and last residue. The D gene is left open where the match is weak. Clone size is stated in some rows and not others, as once, few, many or a class when expanded.

J: TRBJ2-1
D: TRBD2
V: TRBV12-3/TRBV12-4
size: few
CDR3: CASNFGGSSYNEQFF
DNA: TGTGCCAGCAATTTCGGCGGGAGCTCCTACAATGAGCAGTTCTTC

J: TRBJ1-1
D: .
V: TRBV7-8
size: many
CDR3: CASSRKGVNTEAFF
DNA: TGTGCCAGCAGCCGAAAGGGGGTGAACACTGAAGCTTTCTTT

J: TRBJ2-2
D: TRBD1
V: TRBV10-3
size: .
CDR3: CAIRTGSTGELFF
DNA: TGTGCCATCAGGACAGGGTCGACCGGGGAGCTGTTTTTT

J: TRBJ1-1
D: .
V: TRBV6-5
size: .
CDR3: CASSTPGRLDTEAFF
DNA: TGTGCCAGCAGCACGCCAGGGAGGCTAGACACTGAAGCTTTCTTT

J: TRBJ1-5
D: TRBD1
V: TRBV19
size: few
CDR3: CASSRSVGGPDQPQHF
DNA: TGTGCCAGTAGTAGAAGTGTAGGGGGCCCCGATCAGCCCCAGCATTTT

J: TRBJ1-1
D: TRBD1
V: TRBV6-6
size: once
CDR3: CASTWTGAEAFF
DNA: TGTGCCAGCACCTGGACAGGGGCTGAAGCTTTCTTT

J: TRBJ2-1
D: TRBD1
V: TRBV12-3/TRBV12-4
size: .
CDR3: CASSTPGQGGHEQFF
DNA: TGTGCCAGCAGTACCCCGGGACAGGGGGGACATGAGCAGTTCTTC

J: TRBJ2-5
D: .
V: TRBV7-6
size: few
CDR3: CASSLAGWVSGETQYF
DNA: TGTGCCAGCAGCTTAGCGGGGTGGGTTTCGGGAGAGACCCAGTACTTC

J: TRBJ1-2
D: .
V: TRBV13
size: .
CDR3: CASSQKGLYGYTF
DNA: TGTGCCAGCAGCCAGAAAGGGCTCTATGGCTACACCTTC

J: TRBJ2-7
D: .
V: TRBV5-1
size: .
CDR3: CASSFRDGAYEQYF
DNA: TGCGCCAGCAGTTTCCGGGACGGAGCCTACGAGCAGTACTTC

J: TRBJ2-1
D: TRBD2
V: TRBV5-6
size: few
CDR3: CASSLALAGANEQFF
DNA: TGTGCCAGCAGCTTGGCACTAGCGGGGGCCAATGAGCAGTTCTTC

J: TRBJ1-4
D: .
V: TRBV19
size: .
CDR3: CASRRAVITNEKLFF
DNA: TGTGCCAGTAGACGCGCGGTGATCACTAATGAAAAACTGTTTTTT